The clone carrying this T cell receptor beta chain was seen only a few times. The antigen is unknown. The data originate from a study of T cells after yellow fever vaccination. General observations from the study: It was the secondary response that reached its peak faster, day 5 versus 15, but it was weaker.

The study made its TCR cDNA through 5'RACE template switching. That step introduced a universal primer site along with UMIs. TCRdb re-derived calls from the 5' RACE reads in MiXCR, one entry per CDR3 protein. The table shows 250,000 to 350,000 distinct CDR3 sequences, with 6.8% occurring only once. This clonotype was obtained from a man younger than 35 who received the YFV17D yellow fever vaccine. This specimen was PBMCs, taken about 41 days after the first yellow fever vaccination.

The CDR3 coding sequence is TGTGCCAGCAGGGGGAGGCGGGACAGGATAATGACTGAAGCTTTCTTT. It is translated as CASRGRRDRIMTEAFF. This rearrangement joins TRBV11-2 to TRBJ1-1, with 8 bases aligning to TRBD1. The CDR3 extends over 16 amino acids. CDR1 is SGHAT, CDR2 FQNNGV, per germline. The ends lost 6 bases at V and 5 bases at J; junction bases unmatched: 14.